This T cell receptor (beta chain) was captured in a study of human T cells and chemical hapten exposure. On the study more broadly: Diphenylcyclopropenone was applied weekly to patients' scalps across the roughly 24-week study. Variation in per-sample TCR yields came mainly from small pooled library volume differences.

The CDR3 consists of 13 residues. CDR1 is ENHRY and CDR2 is SYGVKD in the germline V gene. V gave up 0 bases and J gave up 3 bases, with 4 bases separating them. Individual cDNA molecules each carried unique molecular identifiers attached by the library. TCRdb used MiXCR to reprocess the RACE reads, holding one entry per CDR3 protein. The data show just over 350,000 distinct CDR3 sequences, more than 5% seen once. Time point defined: patch test 2, 6 weeks after DPC sensitization. Regarding treatment: therapeutic diphenylcyclopropenone sensitization with weekly scalp DPC. Sequenced material: whole blood, taken in connection with sensitization to the hapten diphenylcyclopropenone (DPC). This chain links TRBV10-3 with TRBJ2-3; D uncertain. The TCR sequence derives from a woman between 18 and 30 years old with alopecia areata. Some clones in this sample may be carry-over from other donors' samples. For the CDR3, the DNA is TGTGCCATCAGTGAGTCGAAGACAGATACGCAGTATTTT. The encoded protein is CAISESKTDTQYF.